Listed below are T cell receptor beta chains from one sample, sequenced in a study of CD4 T cell repertoires in COVID-19. Method: immunoSEQ multiplex PCR; TCRdb's copy keeps in-frame clones and lacks some. The sample holds thousands of clones, around four fifths seen once. This specimen consisted of effector memory CD4+ T cells from blood, obtained before the COVID-19 pandemic. The source of these receptors is a human donor who had COVID-19. The CDR3 runs from the conserved cysteine through the conserved F or W. The D gene is left open where the match is weak. The size entry is marked missing in some rows and otherwise reads once, few, many or a size class.

D,size,V,J,CDR3,DNA
NA,NA,TRBV6-5,TRBJ1-2,CASYTGNYGYTF,TGTGCCAGCTATACGGGGAACTATGGCTACACCTTC
TRBD2,NA,TRBV6-1,TRBJ2-2,CASSALAGGTGELFF,TGTGCCAGCAGTGCCTTAGCGGGGGGAACCGGGGAGCTGTTTTTT
NA,NA,TRBV5-5,TRBJ2-5,CASSLVSDQETQYF,TGTGCCAGCAGCTTGGTTAGCGACCAAGAGACCCAGTACTTC
NA,NA,TRBV19,TRBJ1-5,CASSTFPSLGDNQPQHF,TGTGCCAGTAGTACCTTCCCGTCCCTAGGGGACAATCAGCCCCAGCATTTT
TRBD1,NA,TRBV10-3,TRBJ2-3,CAISESGQGAWDTQYF,TGTGCCATCAGTGAGTCGGGACAGGGGGCGTGGGATACGCAGTATTTT
NA,NA,TRBV7-2,TRBJ2-3,CASIRDIATDTQYF,TGTGCCAGCATCCGGGACATAGCCACAGATACGCAGTATTTT
TRBD1,NA,TRBV5-1,TRBJ1-2,CASSLGQGRDGYTF,TGCGCCAGCAGCTTGGGACAGGGGAGAGATGGCTACACCTTC
TRBD1,few,TRBV14,TRBJ1-1,CASRQGQGTEAFF,TGTGCCAGCAGGCAAGGACAGGGGACTGAAGCTTTCTTT
NA,medium-sized,TRBV6-6,TRBJ1-2,CASSFQGAGGYTF,TGTGCCAGCAGTTTCCAGGGTGCCGGGGGCTACACCTTC
TRBD1,NA,TRBV7-9,TRBJ1-2,CASHRGESYGYTF,TGTGCCAGCCACAGGGGTGAGAGCTATGGCTACACCTTC
TRBD2,NA,TRBV5-1,TRBJ2-3,CASSGKLAGGPATDTQYF,TGCGCCAGCAGCGGAAAGCTAGCGGGGGGGCCGGCCACAGATACGCAGTATTTT
NA,NA,TRBV2,TRBJ1-1,CASARMNTEAFF,TGTGCCAGCGCGCGGATGAACACTGAAGCTTTCTTT
TRBD1,NA,TRBV10-3,TRBJ1-2,CAITSGQEGANYGYTF,TGTGCCATCACCTCGGGACAGGAGGGAGCTAACTATGGCTACACCTTC
NA,NA,TRBV11-2,TRBJ2-3,CASSLRRGRTDTQYF,TGTGCCAGCAGCTTAAGGCGGGGCCGGACAGATACGCAGTATTTT
TRBD1,NA,TRBV7-8,TRBJ2-7,CASSRDRGREQYF,TGTGCCAGCAGCCGGGACAGGGGGCGCGAGCAGTACTTC
NA,NA,TRBV5-1,TRBJ2-5,CASSPEGGAAETQYF,TGCGCCAGCAGCCCGGAGGGGGGGGCGGCGGAGACCCAGTACTTC
TRBD1,NA,TRBV7-3,TRBJ2-1,CASSKGQGGYNEQFF,TGTGCCAGCAGCAAAGGACAGGGAGGCTACAATGAGCAGTTCTTC
TRBD1,NA,TRBV14,TRBJ1-2,CASSQARTGGGGYTF,TGTGCCAGCAGCCAAGCCCGGACAGGGGGCGGTGGCTACACCTTC
TRBD1,NA,TRBV18,TRBJ1-5,CASSHGQGSNQPQHF,TGTGCCAGCTCACACGGACAGGGGAGCAATCAGCCCCAGCATTTT
NA,NA,TRBV11-2,TRBJ1-1,CASSRRPTGNTEAFF,TGTGCCAGCAGCCGCCGACCGACAGGGAACACTGAAGCTTTCTTT
NA,NA,TRBV19,TRBJ2-5,CASSMFGSGETQYF,TGTGCCAGTAGTATGTTTGGGAGTGGGGAGACCCAGTACTTC
TRBD1,NA,TRBV11-1,TRBJ2-5,CASSPGTGFLETQYF,TGTGCCAGCAGCCCCGGGACAGGGTTCCTTGAGACCCAGTACTTC
TRBD1,NA,TRBV29-1,TRBJ2-3,CSASGGASDTQYF,TGCAGCGCTTCAGGGGGCGCGTCTGATACGCAGTATTTT
TRBD1,NA,TRBV7-6,TRBJ2-1,CASSYFGQGASNEQFF,TGTGCCAGCAGCTACTTTGGACAGGGGGCGAGCAATGAGCAGTTCTTC
NA,NA,TRBV4-2,TRBJ1-5,CASSQEGHSFSNQPQHF,TGTGCCAGCAGCCAAGAGGGCCACAGCTTTAGCAATCAGCCCCAGCATTTT
NA,few,TRBV28,TRBJ1-3,CASSQIQDRSGNTIYF,TGTGCCAGCAGTCAAATCCAGGATCGATCTGGAAACACCATATATTTT
TRBD2,NA,TRBV7-3,TRBJ2-1,CASSQLGGAYNEQFF,TGTGCCAGCAGCCAGCTCGGGGGGGCCTACAATGAGCAGTTCTTC
TRBD2,NA,TRBV27,TRBJ2-2,CASSLLAGTGELFF,TGTGCCAGCAGTTTACTAGCGGGGACGGGGGAGCTGTTTTTT
TRBD1,NA,TRBV6-5,TRBJ1-2,CASTDRPEYYGYTF,TGTGCCAGCACGGACAGGCCCGAGTACTATGGCTACACCTTC
NA,NA,TRBV6-1,TRBJ1-2,CASSGSLIYGYTF,TGTGCCAGCAGCGGGAGCCTGATTTATGGCTACACCTTC
NA,NA,TRBV7-9,TRBJ2-7,CASSLGAGQTSSYEQYF,TGTGCCAGCAGCTTAGGGGCCGGACAGACAAGCTCCTACGAGCAGTACTTC
NA,NA,TRBV6-1,TRBJ1-1,CASSVLLNTEAFF,TGTGCCAGCAGTGTGTTATTGAACACTGAAGCTTTCTTT
TRBD2,NA,TRBV5-1,TRBJ2-2,CASSLASGGNTGELFF,TGCGCCAGCAGCTTGGCTAGCGGGGGGAACACCGGGGAGCTGTTTTTT
NA,NA,TRBV5-4,TRBJ2-5,CASSLGGSGETQYF,TGTGCCAGCAGCTTGGGAGGGAGCGGGGAGACCCAGTACTTC
NA,NA,TRBV5-1,TRBJ2-2,CASSFSPDRGTGELFF,TGCGCCAGCAGCTTCTCGCCCGACCGGGGGACCGGGGAGCTGTTTTTT
TRBD1,NA,TRBV6-1,TRBJ1-3,CASSDLRGRGGNTIYF,TGTGCCAGCAGTGACCTGAGGGGGCGAGGTGGAAACACCATATATTTT
TRBD2,once,TRBV25-1,TRBJ2-2,CASSESGGVVGGELFF,TGTGCCAGCAGTGAAAGCGGGGGGGTCGTTGGCGGGGAGCTGTTTTTT
TRBD1,NA,TRBV28,TRBJ1-3,CASSSGTAGNTIYF,TGTGCCAGCAGTTCCGGGACAGCCGGAAACACCATATATTTT
NA,few,TRBV7-9,TRBJ1-4,CASSLAMGGEKLFF,TGTGCCAGCAGCTTAGCTATGGGGGGTGAAAAACTGTTTTTT
TRBD2,NA,TRBV2,TRBJ2-5,CASEPGLAGPVTQYF,TGTGCCAGCGAACCTGGACTAGCGGGGCCGGTGACCCAGTACTTC
NA,NA,TRBV28,TRBJ1-5,CASSPAGPNQPQHF,TGTGCCAGCAGTCCTGCAGGGCCTAATCAGCCCCAGCATTTT
TRBD2,NA,TRBV30,TRBJ2-7,CASLLHSGRSTYEQYF,TGTGCCTCTTTACTTCATAGCGGGAGGTCGACCTACGAGCAGTACTTC
NA,once,TRBV19,TRBJ2-3,CASTRTGPLSTDTQYF,TGTGCCAGTACCCGGACTGGCCCTCTCAGCACAGATACGCAGTATTTT
NA,NA,TRBV29-1,TRBJ2-3,CSVEARGAPDTQYF,TGCAGCGTTGAGGCCCGGGGGGCCCCAGATACGCAGTATTTT
NA,NA,TRBV11-2,TRBJ2-5,CASSLGSYQETQYF,TGTGCCAGCAGCTTAGGGAGCTACCAAGAGACCCAGTACTTC
NA,NA,TRBV5-6,TRBJ2-2,CASSQLDRNTGELFF,TGTGCCAGCAGCCAACTCGACAGGAACACCGGGGAGCTGTTTTTT
NA,NA,TRBV6-1,TRBJ1-5,CASSLGTFSNQPQHF,TGTGCCAGCAGTTTGGGGACATTTAGCAATCAGCCCCAGCATTTT
TRBD1,NA,TRBV19,TRBJ1-5,CASSKGRTGVNQPQHF,TGTGCCAGTAGTAAGGGACGGACAGGGGTAAATCAGCCCCAGCATTTT